This T cell receptor beta chain was profiled in a study of CD8+ T cells in alopecia areata. Notes on the study in general: Sequencing of scalp samples also includes resident alphabeta T cells from normal skin. Compared with normal scalp, lesional scalp had higher clonality and more expanded CD8+ clones.

CDR1 is PRHDT and CDR2 is FYEKMQ in the germline V gene (reference sequence). J lost 9 bases, V lost 4 bases, and 14 bases had no gene match. This CDR3 region has 15 residues. This clone has only a few counts. The antigen is undetermined. Investigators isolated RNA and reverse transcribed it into cDNA to act as the sequencing template. Sequencing used immunoSEQ multiplex PCR; TCRdb keeps in-frame clones, though not all of them. This sample yields roughly 150,000 clones, of which around half are seen a single time; approximately 20% belongs to the top ten. The rearrangement links TRBV13 to TRBJ2-7; 8 bases align to TRBD1. Here the sequenced sample was CD8+ T cells sorted from blood, taken at week 0. The origin of this receptor is a human donor with alopecia areata. CDR3 residues: CASSSAPYRDRGQYF. The CDR3 coding sequence is TGTGCCAGCAGCTCCGCGCCCTATCGAGACAGGGGGCAGTACTTC.